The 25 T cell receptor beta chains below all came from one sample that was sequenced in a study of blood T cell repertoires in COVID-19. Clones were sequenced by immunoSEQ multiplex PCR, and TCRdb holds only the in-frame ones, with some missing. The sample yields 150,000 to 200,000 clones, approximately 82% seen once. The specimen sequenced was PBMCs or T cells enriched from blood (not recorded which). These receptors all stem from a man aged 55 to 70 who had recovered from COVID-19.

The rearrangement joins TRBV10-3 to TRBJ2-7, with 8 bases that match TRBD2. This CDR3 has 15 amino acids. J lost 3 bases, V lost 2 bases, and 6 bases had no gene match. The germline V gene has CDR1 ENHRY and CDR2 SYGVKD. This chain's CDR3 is CAISENSGKVYEQYF. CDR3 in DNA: TGTGCCATCAGTGAGAATAGCGGGAAGGTCTACGAGCAGTACTTC.

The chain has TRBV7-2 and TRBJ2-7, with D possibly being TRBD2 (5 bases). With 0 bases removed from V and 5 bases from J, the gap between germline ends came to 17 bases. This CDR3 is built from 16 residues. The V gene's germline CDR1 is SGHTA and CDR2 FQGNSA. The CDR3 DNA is TGTGCCAGCAGCTTAGCGGCCGCTAGCAGAAAGAACGAGCAGTACTTC. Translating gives CASSLAAASRKNEQYF. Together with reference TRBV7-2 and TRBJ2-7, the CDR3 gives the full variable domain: GAGVSQSPSNKVTEKGKDVELRCDPISGHTALYWYRQSLGQGLEFLIYFQGNSAPDKSGLPSDRFSAERTGGSVSTLTIQRTQQEDSAVYLCASSLAAASRKNEQYFGPGTRLTVT.

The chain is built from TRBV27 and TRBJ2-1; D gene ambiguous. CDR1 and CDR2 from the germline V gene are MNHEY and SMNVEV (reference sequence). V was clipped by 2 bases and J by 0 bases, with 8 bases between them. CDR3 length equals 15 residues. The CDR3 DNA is TGTGCCAGCAGTTTAACGGTGAGCTCCTACAATGAGCAGTTCTTC. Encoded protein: CASSLTVSSYNEQFF.

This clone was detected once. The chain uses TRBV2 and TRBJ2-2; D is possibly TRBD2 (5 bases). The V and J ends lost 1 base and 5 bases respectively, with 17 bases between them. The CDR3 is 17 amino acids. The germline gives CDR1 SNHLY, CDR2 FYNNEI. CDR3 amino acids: CASSEGGGRSLTGELFF. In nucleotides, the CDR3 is TGTGCCAGCAGTGAAGGTGGAGGTCGAAGTTTGACCGGGGAGCTGTTTTTT.

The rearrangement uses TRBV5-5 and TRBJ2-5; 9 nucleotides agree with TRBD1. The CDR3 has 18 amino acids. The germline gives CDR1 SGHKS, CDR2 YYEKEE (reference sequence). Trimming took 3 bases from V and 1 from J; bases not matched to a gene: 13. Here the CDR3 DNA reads TGTGCCAGCAGCTCAAAACACAGGGACAGGGTCGTCCAAGAGACCCAGTACTTC. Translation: CASSSKHRDRVVQETQYF.

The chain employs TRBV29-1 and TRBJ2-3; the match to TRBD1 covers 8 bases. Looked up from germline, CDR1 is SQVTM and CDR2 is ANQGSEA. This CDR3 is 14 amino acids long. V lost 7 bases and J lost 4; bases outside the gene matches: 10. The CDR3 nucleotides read TGCAGCGACACCGGGACAGGAGTCGCAGATACGCAGTATTTT. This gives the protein CSDTGTGVADTQYF.

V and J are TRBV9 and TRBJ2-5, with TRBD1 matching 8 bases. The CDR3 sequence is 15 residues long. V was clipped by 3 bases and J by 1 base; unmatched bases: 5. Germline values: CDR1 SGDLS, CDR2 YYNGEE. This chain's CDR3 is CASSAQGAVQETQYF. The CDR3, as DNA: TGTGCCAGCAGCGCCCAGGGGGCGGTCCAAGAGACCCAGTACTTC.

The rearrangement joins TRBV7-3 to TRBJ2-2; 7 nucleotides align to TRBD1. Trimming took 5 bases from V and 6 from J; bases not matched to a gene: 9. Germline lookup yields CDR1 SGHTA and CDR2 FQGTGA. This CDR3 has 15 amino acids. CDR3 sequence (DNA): TGTGCCAGCAGCCGACAGGGAATGATTCCCGGGGAGCTGTTTTTT. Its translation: CASSRQGMIPGELFF. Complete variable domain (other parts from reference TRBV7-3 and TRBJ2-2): GAGVSQTPSNKVTEKGKYVELRCDPISGHTALYWYRQSLGQGPEFLIYFQGTGAADDSGLPNDRFFAVRPEGSVSTLKIQRTERGDSAVYLCASSRQGMIPGELFFGEGSRLTVL.

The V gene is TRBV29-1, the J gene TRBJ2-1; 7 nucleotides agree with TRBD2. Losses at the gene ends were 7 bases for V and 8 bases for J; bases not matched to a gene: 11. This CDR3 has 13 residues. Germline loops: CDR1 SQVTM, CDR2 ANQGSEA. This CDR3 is CSADSGFGDEQFF. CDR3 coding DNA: TGCAGCGCAGATAGCGGGTTCGGGGATGAGCAGTTCTTC.

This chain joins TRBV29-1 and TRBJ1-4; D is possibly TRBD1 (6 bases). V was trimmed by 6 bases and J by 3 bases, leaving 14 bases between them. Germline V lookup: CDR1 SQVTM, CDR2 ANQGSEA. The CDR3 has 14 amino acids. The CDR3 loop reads CSVGRGTANEKLFF. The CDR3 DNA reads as TGCAGCGTGGGCAGGGGAACGGCTAATGAAAAACTGTTTTTT.

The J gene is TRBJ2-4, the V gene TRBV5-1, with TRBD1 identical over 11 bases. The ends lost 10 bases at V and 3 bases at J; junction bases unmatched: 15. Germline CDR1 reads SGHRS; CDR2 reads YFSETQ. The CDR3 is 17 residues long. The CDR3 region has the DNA TGCGCCGTCTTAAGGGGACAGGGGGTTATTGGCAAAAACATTCAGTACTTC. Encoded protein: CAVLRGQGVIGKNIQYF.

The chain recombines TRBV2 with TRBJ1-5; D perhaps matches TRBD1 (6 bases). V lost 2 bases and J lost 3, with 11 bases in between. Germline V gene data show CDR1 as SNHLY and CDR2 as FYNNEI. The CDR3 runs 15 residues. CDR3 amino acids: CASSERDNYNQPQHF. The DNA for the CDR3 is TGTGCCAGCAGTGAACGGGACAATTACAATCAGCCCCAGCATTTT.

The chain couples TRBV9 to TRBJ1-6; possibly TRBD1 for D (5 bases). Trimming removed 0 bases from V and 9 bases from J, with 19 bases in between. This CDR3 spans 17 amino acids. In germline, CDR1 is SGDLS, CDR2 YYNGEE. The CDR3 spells CASSVGQDGGISSPLHF. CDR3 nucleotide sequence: TGTGCCAGCAGCGTAGGGCAGGACGGGGGTATAAGTTCACCCCTCCACTTT.

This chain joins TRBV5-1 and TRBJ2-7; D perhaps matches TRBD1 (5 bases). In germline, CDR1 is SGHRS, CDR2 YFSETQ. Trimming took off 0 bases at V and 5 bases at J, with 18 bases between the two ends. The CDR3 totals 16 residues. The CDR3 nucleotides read TGCGCCAGCAGCTTGGGCCTTGGACACCGGGTCAACGAGCAGTACTTC. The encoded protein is CASSLGLGHRVNEQYF.

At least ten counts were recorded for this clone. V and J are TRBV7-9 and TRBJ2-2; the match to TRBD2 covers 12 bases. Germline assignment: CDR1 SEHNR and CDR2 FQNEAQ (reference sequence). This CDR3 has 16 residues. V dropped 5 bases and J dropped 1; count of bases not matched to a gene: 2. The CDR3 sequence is CASSPLAGGNTGELFF. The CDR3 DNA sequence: TGTGCCAGCAGCCCACTAGCGGGGGGGAACACCGGGGAGCTGTTTTTT.

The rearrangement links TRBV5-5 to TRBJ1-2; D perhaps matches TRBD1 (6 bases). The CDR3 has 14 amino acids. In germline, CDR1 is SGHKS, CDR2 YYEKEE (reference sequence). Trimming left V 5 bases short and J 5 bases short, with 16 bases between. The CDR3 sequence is CASSFRTVSYGYTF. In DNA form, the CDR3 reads TGTGCCAGCAGTTTCAGGACAGTGTCTTATGGCTACACCTTC.

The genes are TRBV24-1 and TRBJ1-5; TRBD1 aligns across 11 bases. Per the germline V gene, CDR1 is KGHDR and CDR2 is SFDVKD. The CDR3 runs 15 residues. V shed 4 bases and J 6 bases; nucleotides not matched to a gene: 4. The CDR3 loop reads CATSDGTGGGQPQHF. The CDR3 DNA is TGTGCCACCAGTGACGGGACAGGGGGAGGTCAGCCCCAGCATTTT.

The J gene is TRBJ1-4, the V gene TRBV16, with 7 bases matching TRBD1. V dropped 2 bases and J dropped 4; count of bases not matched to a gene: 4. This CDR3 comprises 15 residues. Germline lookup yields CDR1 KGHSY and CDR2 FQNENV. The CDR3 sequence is CASSQGTAFNEKLFF. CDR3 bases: TGTGCCAGCAGCCAAGGGACAGCTTTTAATGAAAAACTGTTTTTT.

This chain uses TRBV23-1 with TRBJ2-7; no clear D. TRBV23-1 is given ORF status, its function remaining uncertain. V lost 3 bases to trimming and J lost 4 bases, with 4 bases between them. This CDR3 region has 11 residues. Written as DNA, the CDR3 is TGCGCCAGCAGTCACTTGTACGAGCAGTACTTC. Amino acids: CASSHLYEQYF.

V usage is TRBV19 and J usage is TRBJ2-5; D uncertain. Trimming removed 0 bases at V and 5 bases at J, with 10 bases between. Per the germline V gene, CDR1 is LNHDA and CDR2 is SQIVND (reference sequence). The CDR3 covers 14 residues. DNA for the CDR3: TGTGCCAGTAGTATAGATCCCGCCCAGGAGACCCAGTACTTC. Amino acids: CASSIDPAQETQYF. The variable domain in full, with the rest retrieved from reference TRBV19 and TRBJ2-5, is DGGITQSPKYLFRKEGQNVTLSCEQNLNHDAMYWYRQDPGQGLRLIYYSQIVNDFQKGDIAEGYSVSREKKESFPLTVTSAQKNPTAFYLCASSIDPAQETQYFGPGTRLLVL.

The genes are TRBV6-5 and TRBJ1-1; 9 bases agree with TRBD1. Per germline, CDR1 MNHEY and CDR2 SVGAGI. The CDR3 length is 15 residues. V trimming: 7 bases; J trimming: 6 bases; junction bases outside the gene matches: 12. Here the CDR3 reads CASIWDRAGDSEAFF. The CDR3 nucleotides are TGTGCCAGCATTTGGGACAGGGCGGGGGATTCTGAAGCTTTCTTT.

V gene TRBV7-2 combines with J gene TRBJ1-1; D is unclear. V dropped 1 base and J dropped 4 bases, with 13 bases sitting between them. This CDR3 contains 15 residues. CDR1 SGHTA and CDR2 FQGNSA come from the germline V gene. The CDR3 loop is CASSLDGARGTEAFF. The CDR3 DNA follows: TGTGCCAGCAGCTTAGATGGAGCGCGAGGCACTGAAGCTTTCTTT.

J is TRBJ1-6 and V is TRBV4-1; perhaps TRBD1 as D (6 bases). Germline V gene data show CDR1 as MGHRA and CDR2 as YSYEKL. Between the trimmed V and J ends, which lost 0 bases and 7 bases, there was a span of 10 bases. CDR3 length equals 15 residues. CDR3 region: CASSQDGTRNSPLHF. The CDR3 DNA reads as TGCGCCAGCAGCCAAGATGGGACAAGGAATTCACCCCTCCACTTT.

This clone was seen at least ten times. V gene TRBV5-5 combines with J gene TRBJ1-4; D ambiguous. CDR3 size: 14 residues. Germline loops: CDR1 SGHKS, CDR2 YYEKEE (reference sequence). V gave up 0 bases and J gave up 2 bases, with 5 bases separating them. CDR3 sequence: CASSLEQTNEKLFF. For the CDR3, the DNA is TGTGCCAGCAGCTTGGAACAGACTAATGAAAAACTGTTTTTT. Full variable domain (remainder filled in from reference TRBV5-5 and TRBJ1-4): DAGVTQSPTHLIKTRGQQVTLRCSPISGHKSVSWYQQVLGQGPQFIFQYYEKEERGRGNFPDRFSARQFPNYSSELNVNALLLGDSALYLCASSLEQTNEKLFFGSGTQLSVL.

CDR3 DNA sequence: TGTGCCAGCAGCTTAGGGGCTAGCGGGAGCAATGAGCAGTTCTTC. Protein: CASSLGASGSNEQFF. The chain links TRBV7-3 to TRBJ2-1, with 10 bases identical to TRBD2. V was pared by 2 bases and J by 6 bases, with 4 bases of the junction left unmatched. Germline lookup yields CDR1 SGHTA and CDR2 FQGTGA. The CDR3 has 15 residues. Together with reference TRBV7-3 and TRBJ2-1, the CDR3 gives the full variable domain: GAGVSQTPSNKVTEKGKYVELRCDPISGHTALYWYRQSLGQGPEFLIYFQGTGAADDSGLPNDRFFAVRPEGSVSTLKIQRTERGDSAVYLCASSLGASGSNEQFFGPGTRLTVL.